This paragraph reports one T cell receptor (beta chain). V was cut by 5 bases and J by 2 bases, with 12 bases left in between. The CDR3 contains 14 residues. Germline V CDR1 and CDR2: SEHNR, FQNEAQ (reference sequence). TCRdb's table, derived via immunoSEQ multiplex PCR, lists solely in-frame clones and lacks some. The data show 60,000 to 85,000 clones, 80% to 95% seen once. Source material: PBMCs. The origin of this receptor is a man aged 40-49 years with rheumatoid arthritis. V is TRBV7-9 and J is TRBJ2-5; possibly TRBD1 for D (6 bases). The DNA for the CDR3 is TGTGCCAGCAGCGCAGTGAGGGGGCAAGAGACCCAGTACTTC. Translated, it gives CASSAVRGQETQYF.